These T cell receptor beta chains were read from a single sample in a study of blood T cell repertoires in COVID-19. The repertoire was sequenced with immunoSEQ multiplex PCR; TCRdb's copy has only in-frame clones and lacks some. This table has some 64,000 clones, around 66% appearing once. Material: PBMCs or T cells enriched from blood (not recorded which). The receptors derive from a woman aged 55-70 years who had been exposed to COVID-19. CDR3s include the opening cysteine and the closing phenylalanine or tryptophan. D genes are given only for firm matches. Clone size is shown for a subset of rows, as once, few, many or a class of expanded clone.

TRBJ2-7,TRBV10-3,TRBD1,NA,CAIRRDRGSYEQYF,TGTGCCATCAGGCGGGACAGGGGCTCCTACGAGCAGTACTTC
TRBJ1-6,TRBV6-5,NA,few,CASSTRHLDRLALHF,TGTGCCAGCAGTACCCGACACTTGGACAGATTAGCCCTCCACTTT
TRBJ1-1,TRBV5-8,NA,NA,CASSLFLVTGKTAEAFF,TGTGCCAGCAGCTTGTTTCTCGTCACAGGGAAGACGGCTGAAGCTTTCTTT
TRBJ1-6,TRBV30,TRBD1,NA,CAWTGTANSPLHF,TGTGCCTGGACCGGGACAGCCAATTCACCCCTCCACTTT
TRBJ1-3,TRBV28,NA,NA,CASSLIAGTVDTIYF,TGTGCCAGCAGCCTCATCGCAGGGACTGTGGACACCATATATTTT
TRBJ1-1,TRBV7-9,NA,NA,CASSLEGVGRGTEAFF,TGTGCCAGCAGCTTAGAGGGGGTGGGGCGAGGCACTGAAGCTTTCTTT
TRBJ2-2,TRBV11-2,TRBD1,NA,CASTSDRGAGELFF,TGTGCCAGCACCTCGGACAGGGGAGCCGGGGAGCTGTTTTTT
TRBJ2-2,TRBV19,TRBD1,NA,CASREDRVFGELFF,TGTGCCAGTAGAGAGGACAGGGTTTTCGGGGAGCTGTTTTTT
TRBJ2-2,TRBV7-8,TRBD2,NA,CASSLVAGAIGELFF,TGTGCCAGCAGCTTAGTAGCGGGAGCGATCGGGGAGCTGTTTTTT
TRBJ2-7,TRBV7-8,NA,NA,CASSLMDSYEQYF,TGTGCCAGCAGCTTAATGGACAGCTACGAGCAGTACTTC
TRBJ2-1,TRBV19,TRBD2,NA,CASSYSGGGNEQFF,TGTGCCAGTAGTTATAGCGGGGGGGGGAATGAGCAGTTCTTC
TRBJ2-1,TRBV9,TRBD2,NA,CASSTIIGTSGTYEQFF,TGTGCCAGCAGCACCATAATAGGGACTAGCGGGACATATGAGCAGTTCTTC
TRBJ1-2,TRBV30,NA,NA,CAWSVRSGGSGYTF,TGTGCCTGGAGTGTACGGTCAGGAGGTAGTGGCTACACCTTC
TRBJ2-2,TRBV11-3,NA,NA,CASSFNGLTTGELFF,TGTGCCAGCAGCTTCAACGGACTAACCACCGGGGAGCTGTTTTTT
TRBJ2-5,TRBV4-2,NA,NA,CASSQEGTGIGETQYF,TGTGCCAGCAGCCAAGAAGGCACAGGGATCGGGGAGACCCAGTACTTC
TRBJ2-2,TRBV2,TRBD1,NA,CASRTRRGSSGELFF,TGTGCCAGCAGAACTCGCAGGGGGTCTTCCGGGGAGCTGTTTTTT
TRBJ1-1,TRBV19,TRBD1,once,CASSIGDRGHAFF,TGTGCCAGTAGTATCGGGGACAGGGGGCATGCTTTCTTT
TRBJ1-2,TRBV29-1,NA,NA,CSVEAGNGYTF,TGCAGCGTTGAAGCCGGGAATGGCTACACCTTC
TRBJ2-3,TRBV7-2,TRBD2,NA,CASTQRASGGPDTQYF,TGTGCCAGCACCCAGAGGGCTAGCGGGGGTCCAGATACGCAGTATTTT
TRBJ1-1,TRBV21-1,NA,NA,CASSARGGSTEAFF,TGTGCCAGCAGCGCTAGGGGGGGTTCCACTGAAGCTTTCTTT
TRBJ1-2,TRBV5-1,TRBD1,NA,CASRENPGQSFLGYTF,TGCGCCAGCAGGGAAAACCCGGGACAGTCCTTTCTGGGCTACACCTTC
TRBJ1-2,TRBV29-1,TRBD1,NA,CSVGQDYGYTF,TGCAGCGTCGGACAGGACTATGGCTACACCTTC
TRBJ2-1,TRBV29-1,TRBD2,NA,CSVFSGTSGGNEQFF,TGCAGCGTTTTCTCCGGGACTAGCGGGGGCAATGAGCAGTTCTTC
TRBJ2-6,TRBV4-3,NA,NA,CASSQGLAGASGANVLTF,TGCGCCAGCAGCCAAGGACTGGCGGGGGCATCTGGGGCCAACGTCCTGACTTTC
TRBJ2-1,TRBV24-1,TRBD2,NA,CATSGRGVHNEQFF,TGTGCCACCAGTGGACGGGGGGTCCACAATGAGCAGTTCTTC
TRBJ2-7,TRBV9,TRBD2,few,CASSVEGGLAVGEQYF,TGTGCCAGCAGCGTAGAGGGGGGACTAGCGGTGGGCGAGCAGTACTTC
TRBJ1-1,TRBV28,TRBD1,NA,CASSPTRMTGGARAFF,TGTGCCAGCAGCCCAACCCGAATGACAGGGGGCGCAAGGGCTTTCTTT
TRBJ1-4,TRBV5-1,NA,NA,CASSLRGSPTNEKLFF,TGCGCCAGCAGCTTGAGGGGAAGCCCAACTAATGAAAAACTGTTTTTT
TRBJ1-5,TRBV28,NA,NA,CASSFAGWGNQPQHF,TGTGCCAGCAGTTTCGCAGGTTGGGGCAATCAGCCCCAGCATTTT
TRBJ1-1,TRBV28,NA,NA,CASSHSDRSRIEAFF,TGTGCCAGCAGCCATTCCGACAGATCGAGGATTGAAGCTTTCTTT
TRBJ2-3,TRBV9,NA,NA,CASSPGWASTDTQYF,TGTGCCAGCAGTCCTGGTTGGGCTAGCACAGATACGCAGTATTTT
TRBJ1-6,TRBV3-1/TRBV3-2,TRBD1,NA,CASRPTSGTAVSPLHF,TGTGCCAGCAGACCTACCTCCGGGACAGCGGTCTCTCCCCTCCACTTT
TRBJ2-7,TRBV28,TRBD1,few,CASSGGWDRTYEQYF,TGTGCCAGCAGTGGCGGATGGGACAGAACCTACGAGCAGTACTTC
TRBJ1-2,TRBV28,TRBD1,few,CASSPRGQGYYGYTF,TGTGCCAGCAGTCCGAGAGGACAGGGGTACTATGGCTACACCTTC
TRBJ2-2,TRBV7-2,NA,few,CASSSANTGELFF,TGTGCCAGCAGCTCCGCGAACACCGGGGAGCTGTTTTTT
TRBJ1-3,TRBV7-9,NA,NA,CASSVQGDTIYF,TGTGCCAGCAGCGTCCAGGGTGACACCATATATTTT
TRBJ1-1,TRBV29-1,NA,few,CSVAEAGRNTEAFF,TGCAGCGTTGCGGAGGCGGGAAGGAACACTGAAGCTTTCTTT
TRBJ1-1,TRBV18,NA,few,CASSPSGVTEAFF,TGTGCCAGCTCACCATCAGGGGTCACTGAAGCTTTCTTT
TRBJ2-1,TRBV10-3,NA,NA,CAISEPTGGGNNEQFF,TGTGCCATCAGTGAGCCCACAGGGGGGGGAAACAATGAGCAGTTCTTC
TRBJ2-5,TRBV9,TRBD2,once,CASSVAVTGGKETQYF,TGTGCCAGCAGCGTAGCGGTCACGGGGGGAAAAGAGACCCAGTACTTC
TRBJ1-2,TRBV14,TRBD1,NA,CASSQAGTGVYGYTF,TGTGCCAGCAGCCAAGCCGGGACAGGAGTCTATGGCTACACCTTC
TRBJ2-5,TRBV18,TRBD2,NA,CASSPAQAGVGETQYF,TGTGCCAGCTCACCTGCCCAGGCGGGAGTGGGGGAGACCCAGTACTTC
TRBJ1-6,TRBV7-8,TRBD1,many,CASSLGDRNSPLHF,TGTGCCAGCAGCTTAGGGGACAGGAATTCACCCCTCCACTTT
TRBJ2-3,TRBV4-1,NA,NA,CASSQVSSLSTDTQYF,TGCGCCAGCAGCCAAGTTTCTAGCCTCAGCACAGATACGCAGTATTTT
TRBJ2-5,TRBV24-1,NA,NA,CATAIDSDRGTQYF,TGTGCCACCGCAATAGACAGCGATCGAGGGACCCAGTACTTC
TRBJ2-3,TRBV28,NA,few,CASSLPGVSDTQYF,TGTGCCAGCAGTTTACCAGGGGTTTCAGATACGCAGTATTTT
TRBJ1-6,TRBV4-3,NA,NA,CASSQVRSSYNSPLHF,TGCGCCAGCAGCCAAGTTAGGAGCTCCTATAATTCACCCCTCCACTTT
TRBJ2-6,TRBV2,TRBD1,medium-sized,CASSRTGSRSGANVLTF,TGTGCCAGCAGCCGGACAGGGTCTAGATCTGGGGCCAACGTCCTGACTTTC
TRBJ2-1,TRBV7-8,NA,NA,CASSLGRGTSYNEQFF,TGTGCCAGCAGCTTAGGGCGGGGAACGTCCTACAATGAGCAGTTCTTC
TRBJ2-7,TRBV19,NA,NA,CASSIAYTDEQYF,TGTGCCAGTAGTATAGCGTACACCGACGAGCAGTACTTC
TRBJ1-2,TRBV5-4,NA,NA,CASSPRVTYGYTF,TGTGCCAGCAGCCCCAGGGTAACCTATGGCTACACCTTC
TRBJ1-3,TRBV7-2,NA,NA,CASSLARSSTGNTIYF,TGTGCCAGCAGCTTAGCTCGGAGCTCGACTGGAAACACCATATATTTT